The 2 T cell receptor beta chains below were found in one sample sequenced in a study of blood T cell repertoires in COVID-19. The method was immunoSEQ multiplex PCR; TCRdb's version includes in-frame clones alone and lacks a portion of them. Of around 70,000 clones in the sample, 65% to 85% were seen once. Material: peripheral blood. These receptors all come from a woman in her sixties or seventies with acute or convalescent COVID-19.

This CDR3 is CATSRIRGDNEQFF. CDR3 sequence (DNA): TGTGCCACCAGCAGAATCCGGGGGGACAATGAGCAGTTCTTC. V gene TRBV15 combines with J gene TRBJ2-1; 7 nucleotides align to TRBD2. Germline-derived CDR1 and CDR2 are LNHNV and YYDKDF (reference sequence). The trim removed 2 bases at V and 5 bases at J, leaving 3 bases unmatched. There are 14 residues in the CDR3.

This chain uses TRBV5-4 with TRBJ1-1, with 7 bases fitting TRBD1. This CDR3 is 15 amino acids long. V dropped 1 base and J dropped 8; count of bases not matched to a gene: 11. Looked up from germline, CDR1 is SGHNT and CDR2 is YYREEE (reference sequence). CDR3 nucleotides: TGTGCCAGCAGCTTGCCTCCGGGACAGAAGGCCGAAGCTTTCTTT. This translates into CASSLPPGQKAEAFF.